The clone carrying this TCR beta chain was seen a few times. Antigen unknown. This sample stems from a study of cytomegalovirus exposure and HLA in healthy donors. Study-level findings and limits: Follow-up analysis later connected one missense variant in DCLRE1C with trimming of TCR beta V- and J-genes.

Trimming cost V 8 bases and J 5 bases, with 12 bases left between them. This CDR3 is 12 amino acids long. Germline lookup yields CDR1 MNHNY and CDR2 SVGAGI (reference sequence). PCR involved 60 Vbeta and 13 Jbeta primers. Sequencing used immunoSEQ multiplex PCR; TCRdb keeps in-frame clones, though not all of them. The data contain some 94,000 clones, 69% of them singletons. The source material was PBMCs. V gene TRBV6-6 combines with J gene TRBJ1-1; D is possibly TRBD1 (5 bases). This TCR was recovered from a man between 45 and 60 years old in good health and CMV-seronegative. The chain's CDR3 is CASLLQGTEAFF. DNA for the CDR3: TGTGCCAGCCTACTCCAGGGTACTGAAGCTTTCTTT.